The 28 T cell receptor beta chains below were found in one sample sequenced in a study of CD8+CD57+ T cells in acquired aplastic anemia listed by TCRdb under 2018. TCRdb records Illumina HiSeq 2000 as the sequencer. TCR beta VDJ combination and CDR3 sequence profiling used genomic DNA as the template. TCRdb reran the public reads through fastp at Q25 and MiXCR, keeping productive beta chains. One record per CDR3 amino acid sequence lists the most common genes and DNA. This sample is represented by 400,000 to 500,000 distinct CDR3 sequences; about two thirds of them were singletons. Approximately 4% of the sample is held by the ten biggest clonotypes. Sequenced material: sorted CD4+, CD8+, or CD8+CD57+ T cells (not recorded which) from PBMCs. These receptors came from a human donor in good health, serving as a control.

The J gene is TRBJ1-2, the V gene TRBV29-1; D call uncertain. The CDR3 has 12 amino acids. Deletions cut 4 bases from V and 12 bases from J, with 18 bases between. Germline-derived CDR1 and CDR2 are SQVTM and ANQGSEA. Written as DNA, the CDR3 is TGCAGCGTTGCTGAGAGGGTTGTTTGCGACACCTTC. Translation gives CSVAERVVCDTF. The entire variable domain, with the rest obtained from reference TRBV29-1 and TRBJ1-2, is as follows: SAVISQKPSRDICQRGTSLTIQCQVDSQVTMMFWYRQQPGQSLTLIATANQGSEATYESGFVIDKFPISRPNLTFSTLTVSNMSPEDSSIYLCSVAERVVCDTFGSGTRLTVV.

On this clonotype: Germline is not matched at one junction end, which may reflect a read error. The CDR3 bases are TGCAGTGCTAGACAGGGGCATAATGCACCCCTCCACTTT. Amino acid sequence: CSARQGHNAPLHF. The chain couples TRBV20-1 to TRBJ1-6, with D possibly matching TRBD1 (6 bases). Germline V gene lookup returns CDR1 DFQATT and CDR2 SNEGSKA (reference sequence). The CDR3 is 13 residues long.

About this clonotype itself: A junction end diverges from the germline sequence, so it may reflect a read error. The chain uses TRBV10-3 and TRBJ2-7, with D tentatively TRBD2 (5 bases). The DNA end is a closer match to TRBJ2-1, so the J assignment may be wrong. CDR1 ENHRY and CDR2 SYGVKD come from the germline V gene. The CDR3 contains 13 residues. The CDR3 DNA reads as TGTGCCACTAAGTCCCCGGGGTACAGTGAGCAGTTCTTC. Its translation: CATKSPGYSEQFF.

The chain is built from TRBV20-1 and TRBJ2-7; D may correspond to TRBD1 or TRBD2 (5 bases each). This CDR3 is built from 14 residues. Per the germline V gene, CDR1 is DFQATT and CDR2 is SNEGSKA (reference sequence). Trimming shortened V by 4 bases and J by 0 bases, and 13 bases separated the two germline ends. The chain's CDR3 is CSATSGTSSYEQYF. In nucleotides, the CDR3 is TGCAGTGCTACATCCGGGACCAGCTCCTACGAGCAGTACTTC.

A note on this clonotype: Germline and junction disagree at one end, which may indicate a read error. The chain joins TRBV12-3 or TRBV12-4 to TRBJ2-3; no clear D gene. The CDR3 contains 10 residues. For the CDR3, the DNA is TGTGCCAGCAGGTTAGATACGCAGTATTTT. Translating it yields CASRLDTQYF.

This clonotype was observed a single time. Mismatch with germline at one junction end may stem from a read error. For the CDR3, the DNA is TGTGCCAGCAGCTCCGGAGTGGACAGGGGGCCCGAGCACTTC. Protein product: CASSSGVDRGPEHF. The chain couples TRBV7-6 to TRBJ2-5, with 11 bases matching TRBD1. This CDR3 spans 14 amino acids. Germline V gives CDR1 SGHVS, CDR2 FNYEAQ.

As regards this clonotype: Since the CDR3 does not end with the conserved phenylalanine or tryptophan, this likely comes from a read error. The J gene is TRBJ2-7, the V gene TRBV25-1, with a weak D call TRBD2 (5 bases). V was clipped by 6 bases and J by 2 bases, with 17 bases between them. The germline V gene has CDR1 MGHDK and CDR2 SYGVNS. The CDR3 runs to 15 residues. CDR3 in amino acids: CASSLVSGGPYEQYY. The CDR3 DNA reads TGTGCCAGCAGCTTGGTGAGCGGCGGGCCCTACGAGCAGTACTAC.

CDR3 nucleotide sequence: TGTGCCAGCAGCTTAAGAATAGCGGGGGGACGCACAGATGGCTACACCTTC. This codes for CASSLRIAGGRTDGYTF. The gene calls are TRBV7-2 and TRBJ1-2; TRBD1 might be the D (5 bases). Germline CDR1 SGHTA, CDR2 FQGNSA. The CDR3 covers 17 residues. V was pared by 2 bases and J by 6 bases, with 22 bases between.

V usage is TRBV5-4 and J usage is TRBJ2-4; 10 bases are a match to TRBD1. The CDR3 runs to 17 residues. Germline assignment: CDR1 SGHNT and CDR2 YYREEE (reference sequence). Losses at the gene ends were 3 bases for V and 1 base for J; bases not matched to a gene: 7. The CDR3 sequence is CASSSGTGAGAKNIQYF. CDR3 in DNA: TGTGCCAGCAGCTCAGGGACAGGGGCGGGGGCCAAAAACATTCAGTACTTC.

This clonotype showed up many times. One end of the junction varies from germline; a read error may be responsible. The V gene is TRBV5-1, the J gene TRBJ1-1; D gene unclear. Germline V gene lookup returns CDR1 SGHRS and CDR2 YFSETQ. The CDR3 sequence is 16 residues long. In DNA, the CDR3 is TGCGCCAGCAGCTTGGGAATTACGCTATCGAACGCTGAAGCTTTCTTT. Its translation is CASSLGITLSNAEAFF.

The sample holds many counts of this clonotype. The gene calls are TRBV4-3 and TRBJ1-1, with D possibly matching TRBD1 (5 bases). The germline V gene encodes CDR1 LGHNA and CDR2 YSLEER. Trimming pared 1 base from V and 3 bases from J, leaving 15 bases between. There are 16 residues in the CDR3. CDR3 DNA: TGCGCCAGCAGCCAAGGAGGAGAGGGCAGGGACACTGAAGCTTTCTTT. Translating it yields CASSQGGEGRDTEAFF.

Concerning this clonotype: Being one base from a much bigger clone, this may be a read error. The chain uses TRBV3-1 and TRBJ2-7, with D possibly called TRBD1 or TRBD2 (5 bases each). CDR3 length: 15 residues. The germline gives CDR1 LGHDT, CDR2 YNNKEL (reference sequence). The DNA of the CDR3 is TGTGTCAGCAGCCAAGGGGCGCAGGGAGTCTACGAGCAGTACTTC. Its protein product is CVSSQGAQGVYEQYF.

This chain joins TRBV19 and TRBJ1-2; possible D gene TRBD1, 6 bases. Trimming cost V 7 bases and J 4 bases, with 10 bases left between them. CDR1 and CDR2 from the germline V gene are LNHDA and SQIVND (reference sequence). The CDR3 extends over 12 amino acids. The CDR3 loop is CASKDRAYGYTF. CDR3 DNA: TGTGCCAGTAAGGACAGAGCCTATGGCTACACCTTC.

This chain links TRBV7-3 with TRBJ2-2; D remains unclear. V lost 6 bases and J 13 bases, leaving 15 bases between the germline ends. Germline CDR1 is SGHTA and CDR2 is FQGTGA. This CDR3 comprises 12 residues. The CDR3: CASRPPAGLLFF. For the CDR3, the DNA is TGTGCCAGCAGGCCACCGGCCGGGCTGCTGTTTTTT.

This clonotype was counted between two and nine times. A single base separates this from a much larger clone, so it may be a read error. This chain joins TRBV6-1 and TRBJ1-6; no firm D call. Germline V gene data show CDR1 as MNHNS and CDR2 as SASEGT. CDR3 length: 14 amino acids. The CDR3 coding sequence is TGTGCCGGCAGTTATGAACACGGGATAGGACCCCTCCACTTT. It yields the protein CAGSYEHGIGPLHF.

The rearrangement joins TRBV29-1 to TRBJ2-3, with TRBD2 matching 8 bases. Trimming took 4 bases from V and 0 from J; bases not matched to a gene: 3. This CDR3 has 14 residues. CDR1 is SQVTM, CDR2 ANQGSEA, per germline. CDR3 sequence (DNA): TGCAGCGTTGCCGGGACTAGGAGCACAGATACGCAGTATTTT. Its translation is CSVAGTRSTDTQYF.

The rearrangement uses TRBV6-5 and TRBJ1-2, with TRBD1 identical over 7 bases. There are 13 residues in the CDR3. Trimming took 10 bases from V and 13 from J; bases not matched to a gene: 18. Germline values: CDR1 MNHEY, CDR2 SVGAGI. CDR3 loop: CATSTDRYYGGTF. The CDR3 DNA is TGTGCCACTAGTACGGACAGGTACTATGGCGGCACCTTC.

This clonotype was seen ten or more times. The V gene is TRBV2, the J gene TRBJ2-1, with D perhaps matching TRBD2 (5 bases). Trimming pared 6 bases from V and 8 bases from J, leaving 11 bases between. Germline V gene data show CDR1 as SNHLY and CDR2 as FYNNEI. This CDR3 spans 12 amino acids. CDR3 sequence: CASRRVLHEQFF. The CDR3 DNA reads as TGTGCCAGCAGGAGGGTTTTGCATGAGCAGTTCTTC.

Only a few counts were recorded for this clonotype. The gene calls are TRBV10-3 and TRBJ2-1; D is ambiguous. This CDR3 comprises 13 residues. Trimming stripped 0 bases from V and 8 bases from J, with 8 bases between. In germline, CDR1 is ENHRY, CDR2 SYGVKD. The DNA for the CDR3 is TGTGCCATCAGTGAGTCGAATGGCCATGAGCAGTTCTTC. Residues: CAISESNGHEQFF.

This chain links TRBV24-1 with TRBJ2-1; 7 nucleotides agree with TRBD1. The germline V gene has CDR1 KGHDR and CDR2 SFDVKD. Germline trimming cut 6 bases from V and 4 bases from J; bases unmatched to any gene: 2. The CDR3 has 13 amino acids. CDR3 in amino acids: CATSLGQYNEQFF. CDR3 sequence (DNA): TGTGCCACCAGTCTGGGACAGTACAATGAGCAGTTCTTC.

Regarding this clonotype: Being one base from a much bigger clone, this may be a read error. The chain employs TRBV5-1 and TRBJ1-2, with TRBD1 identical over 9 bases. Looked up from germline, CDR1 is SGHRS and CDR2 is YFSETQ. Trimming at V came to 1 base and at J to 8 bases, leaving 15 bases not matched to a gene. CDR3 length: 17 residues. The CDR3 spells CASSLSHVPGQGRGYTF. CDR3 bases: TGCGCCAGCAGCTTGTCCCATGTTCCGGGACAGGGACGCGGCTACACCTTC.

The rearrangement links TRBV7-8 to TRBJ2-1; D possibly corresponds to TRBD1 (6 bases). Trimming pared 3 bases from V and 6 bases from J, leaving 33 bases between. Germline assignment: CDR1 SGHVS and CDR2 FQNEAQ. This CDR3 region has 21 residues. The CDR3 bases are TGTGCCAGCAGCTTTTACGTCAGGAGTGGCGTGGAGGACAGTGAGGCCAATGAGCAGTTCTTC. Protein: CASSFYVRSGVEDSEANEQFF.

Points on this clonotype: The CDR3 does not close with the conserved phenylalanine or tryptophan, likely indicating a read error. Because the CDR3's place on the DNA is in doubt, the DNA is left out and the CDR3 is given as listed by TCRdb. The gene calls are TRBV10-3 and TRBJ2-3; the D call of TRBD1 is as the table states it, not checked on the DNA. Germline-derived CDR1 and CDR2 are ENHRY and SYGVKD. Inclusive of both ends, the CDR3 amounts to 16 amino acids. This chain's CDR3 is CAIRGSGDGVIRARHA.

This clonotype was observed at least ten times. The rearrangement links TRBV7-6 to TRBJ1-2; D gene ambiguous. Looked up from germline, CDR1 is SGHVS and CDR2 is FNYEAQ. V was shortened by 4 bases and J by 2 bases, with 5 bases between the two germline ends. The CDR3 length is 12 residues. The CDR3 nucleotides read TGTGCCAGCAGCTCTCGGAACTATGGCTACACCTTC. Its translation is CASSSRNYGYTF.

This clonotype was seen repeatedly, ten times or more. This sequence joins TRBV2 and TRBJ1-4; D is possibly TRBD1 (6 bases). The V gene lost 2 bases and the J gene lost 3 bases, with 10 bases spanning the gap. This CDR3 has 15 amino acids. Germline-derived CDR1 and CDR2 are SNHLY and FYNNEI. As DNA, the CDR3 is TGTGCCAGCAGTGAATTAGACAGGTCTAATGAAAAACTGTTTTTT. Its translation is CASSELDRSNEKLFF.

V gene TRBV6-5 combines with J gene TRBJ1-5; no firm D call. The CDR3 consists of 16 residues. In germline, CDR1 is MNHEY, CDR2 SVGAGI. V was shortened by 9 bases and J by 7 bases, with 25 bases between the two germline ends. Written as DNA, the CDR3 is TGTGCCAGTGTCAAACCGAGGACGGAGGAGAGCCAGCCCCAGCATTTT. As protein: CASVKPRTEESQPQHF.

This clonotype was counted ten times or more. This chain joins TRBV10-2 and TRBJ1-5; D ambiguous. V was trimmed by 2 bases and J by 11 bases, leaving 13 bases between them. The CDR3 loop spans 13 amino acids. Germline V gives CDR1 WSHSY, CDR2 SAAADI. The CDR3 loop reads CASSERGRGAQHF. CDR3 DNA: TGCGCCAGCAGTGAGAGAGGGCGCGGGGCCCAGCATTTT.

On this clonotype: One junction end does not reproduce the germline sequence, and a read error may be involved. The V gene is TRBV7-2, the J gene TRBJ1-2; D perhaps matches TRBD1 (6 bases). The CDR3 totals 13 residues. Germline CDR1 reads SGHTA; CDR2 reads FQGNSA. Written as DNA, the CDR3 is TGTGCCAGCCACGGGGGCAGACAAGAGACCTACAACTTC. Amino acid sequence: CASHGGRQETYNF. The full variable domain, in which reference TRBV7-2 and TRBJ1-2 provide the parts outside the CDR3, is GAGVSQSPSNKVTEKGKDVELRCDPISGHTALYWYRQSLGQGLEFLIYFQGNSAPDKSGLPSDRFSAERTGGSVSTLTIQRTQQEDSAVYLCASHGGRQETYNFGSGTRLTVV.